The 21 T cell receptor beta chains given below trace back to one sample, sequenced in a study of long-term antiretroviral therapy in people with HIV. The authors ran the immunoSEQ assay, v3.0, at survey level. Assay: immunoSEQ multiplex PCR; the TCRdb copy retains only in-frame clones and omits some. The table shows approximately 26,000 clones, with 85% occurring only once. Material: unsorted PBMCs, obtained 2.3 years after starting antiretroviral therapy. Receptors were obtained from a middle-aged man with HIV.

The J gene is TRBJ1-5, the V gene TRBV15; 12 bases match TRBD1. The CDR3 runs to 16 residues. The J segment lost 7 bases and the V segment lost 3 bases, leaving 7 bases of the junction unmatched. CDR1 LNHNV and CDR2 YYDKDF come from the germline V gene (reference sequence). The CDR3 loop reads CATSRGGTGGRQPQHF. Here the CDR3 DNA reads TGTGCCACCAGCAGGGGCGGGACAGGGGGCAGACAGCCCCAGCATTTT.

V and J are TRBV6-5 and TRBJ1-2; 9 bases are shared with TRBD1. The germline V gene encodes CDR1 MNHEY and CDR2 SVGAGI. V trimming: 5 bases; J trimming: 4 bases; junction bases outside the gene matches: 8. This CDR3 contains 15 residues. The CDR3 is CASSPTTGGIYGYTF. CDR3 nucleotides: TGTGCCAGCAGTCCCACGACAGGGGGAATCTATGGCTACACCTTC.

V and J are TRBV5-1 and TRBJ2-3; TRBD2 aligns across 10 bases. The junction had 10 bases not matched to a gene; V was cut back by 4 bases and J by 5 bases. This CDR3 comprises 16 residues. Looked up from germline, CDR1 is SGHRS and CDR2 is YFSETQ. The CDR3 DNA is TGCGCCAGCAGCACGGGGACTAGCGCCTATTTAGATACGCAGTATTTT. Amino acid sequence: CASSTGTSAYLDTQYF.

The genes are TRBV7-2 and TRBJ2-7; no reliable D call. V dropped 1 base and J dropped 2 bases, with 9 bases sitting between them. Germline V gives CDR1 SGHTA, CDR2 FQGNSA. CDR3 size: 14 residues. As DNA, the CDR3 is TGTGCCAGCAGCTTAGGGGCGTATACCTACGAGCAGTACTTC. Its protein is CASSLGAYTYEQYF.

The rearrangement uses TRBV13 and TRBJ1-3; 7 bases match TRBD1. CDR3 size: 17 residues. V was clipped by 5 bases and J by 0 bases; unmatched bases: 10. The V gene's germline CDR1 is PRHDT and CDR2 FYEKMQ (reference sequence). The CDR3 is CASSRTGSLSSGNTIYF. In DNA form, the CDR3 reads TGTGCCAGCAGCCGGACAGGATCACTCTCCTCTGGAAACACCATATATTTT.

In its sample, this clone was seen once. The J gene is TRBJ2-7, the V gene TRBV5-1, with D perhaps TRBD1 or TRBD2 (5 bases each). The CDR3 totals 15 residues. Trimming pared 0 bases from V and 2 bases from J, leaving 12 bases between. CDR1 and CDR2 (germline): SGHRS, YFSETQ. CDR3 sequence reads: CASSLDAGRTYEQYF. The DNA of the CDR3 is TGCGCCAGCAGCTTGGATGCAGGGAGAACCTACGAGCAGTACTTC.

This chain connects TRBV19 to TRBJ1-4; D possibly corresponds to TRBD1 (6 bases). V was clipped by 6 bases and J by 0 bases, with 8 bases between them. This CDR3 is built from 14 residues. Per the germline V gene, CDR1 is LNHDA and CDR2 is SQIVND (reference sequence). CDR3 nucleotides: TGTGCCAGTAGCCCAGGGGCAACTAATGAAAAACTGTTTTTT. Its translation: CASSPGATNEKLFF.

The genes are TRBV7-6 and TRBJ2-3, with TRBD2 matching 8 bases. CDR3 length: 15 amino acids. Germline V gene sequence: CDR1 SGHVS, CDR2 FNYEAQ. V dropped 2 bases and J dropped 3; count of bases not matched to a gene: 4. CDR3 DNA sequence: TGTGCCAGCAGCTTAAGCGGGAGTAGAACAGATACGCAGTATTTT. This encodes CASSLSGSRTDTQYF. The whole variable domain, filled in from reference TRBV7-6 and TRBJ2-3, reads GAGVSQSPRYKVTKRGQDVALRCDPISGHVSLYWYRQALGQGPEFLTYFNYEAQQDKSGLPNDRFSAERPEGSISTLTIQRTEQRDSAMYRCASSLSGSRTDTQYFGPGTRLTVL.

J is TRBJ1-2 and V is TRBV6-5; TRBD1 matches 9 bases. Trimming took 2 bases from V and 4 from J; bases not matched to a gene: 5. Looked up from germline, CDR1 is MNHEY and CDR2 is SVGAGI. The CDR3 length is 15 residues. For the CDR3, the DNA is TGTGCCAGCAGTTACGGACAGGGGTGGGTCTATGGCTACACCTTC. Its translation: CASSYGQGWVYGYTF.

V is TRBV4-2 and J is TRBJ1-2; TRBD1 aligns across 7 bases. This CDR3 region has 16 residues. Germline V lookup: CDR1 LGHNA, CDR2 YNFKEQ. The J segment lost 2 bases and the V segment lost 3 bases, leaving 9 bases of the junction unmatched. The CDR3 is CASSQPRQGENYGYTF. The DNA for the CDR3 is TGTGCCAGCAGCCAGCCCCGACAGGGAGAAAACTATGGCTACACCTTC.

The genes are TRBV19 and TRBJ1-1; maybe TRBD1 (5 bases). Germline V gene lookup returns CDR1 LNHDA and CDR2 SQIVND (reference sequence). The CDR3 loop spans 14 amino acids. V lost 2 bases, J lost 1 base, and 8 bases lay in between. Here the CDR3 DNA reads TGTGCCAGTAGTATAACAGGTACGAACACTGAAGCTTTCTTT. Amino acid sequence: CASSITGTNTEAFF.

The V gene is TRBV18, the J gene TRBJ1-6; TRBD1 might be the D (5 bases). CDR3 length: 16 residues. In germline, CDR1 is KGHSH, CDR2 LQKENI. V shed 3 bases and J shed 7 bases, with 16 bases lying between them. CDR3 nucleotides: TGTGCCAGCTCACCGACGGGGCCAGGAAACAATTCACCCCTCCACTTT. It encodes CASSPTGPGNNSPLHF.

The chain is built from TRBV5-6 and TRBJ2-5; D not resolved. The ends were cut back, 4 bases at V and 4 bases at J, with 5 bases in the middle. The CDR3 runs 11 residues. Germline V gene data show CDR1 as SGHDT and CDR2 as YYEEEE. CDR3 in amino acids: CASSAAETQYF. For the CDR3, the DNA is TGTGCCAGCAGCGCCGCAGAGACCCAGTACTTC.

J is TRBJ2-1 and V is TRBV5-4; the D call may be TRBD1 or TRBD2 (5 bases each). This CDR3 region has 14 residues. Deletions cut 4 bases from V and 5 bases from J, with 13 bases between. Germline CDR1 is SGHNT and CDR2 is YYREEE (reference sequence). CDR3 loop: CASSPSGDHNEQFF. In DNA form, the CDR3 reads TGTGCCAGCAGCCCGAGTGGGGACCACAATGAGCAGTTCTTC.

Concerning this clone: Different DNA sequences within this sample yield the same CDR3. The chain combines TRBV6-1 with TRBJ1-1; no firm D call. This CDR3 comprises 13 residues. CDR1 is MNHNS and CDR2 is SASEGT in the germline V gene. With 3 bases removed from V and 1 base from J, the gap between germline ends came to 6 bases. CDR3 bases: TGTGCCAGCAGTGACAGGCCGAACACTGAAGCTTTCTTT. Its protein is CASSDRPNTEAFF.

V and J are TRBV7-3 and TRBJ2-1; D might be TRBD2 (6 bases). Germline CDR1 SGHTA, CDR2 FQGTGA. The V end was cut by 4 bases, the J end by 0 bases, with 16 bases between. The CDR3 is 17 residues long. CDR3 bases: TGTGCCAGCAGCTCCTTGGGGCGGGATAGCTCCTACAATGAGCAGTTCTTC. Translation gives CASSSLGRDSSYNEQFF.

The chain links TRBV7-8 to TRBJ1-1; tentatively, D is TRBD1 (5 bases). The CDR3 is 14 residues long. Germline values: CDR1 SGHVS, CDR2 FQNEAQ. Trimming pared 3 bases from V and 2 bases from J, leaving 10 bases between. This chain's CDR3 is CASSFNGGNTEAFF. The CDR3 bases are TGTGCCAGCAGCTTTAATGGGGGAAACACTGAAGCTTTCTTT.

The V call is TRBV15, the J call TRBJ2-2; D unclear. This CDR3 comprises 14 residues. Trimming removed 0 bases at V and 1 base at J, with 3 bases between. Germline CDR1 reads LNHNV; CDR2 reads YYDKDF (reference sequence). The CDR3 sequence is CATSREENTGELFF. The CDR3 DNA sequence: TGTGCCACCAGCAGAGAGGAGAACACCGGGGAGCTGTTTTTT.

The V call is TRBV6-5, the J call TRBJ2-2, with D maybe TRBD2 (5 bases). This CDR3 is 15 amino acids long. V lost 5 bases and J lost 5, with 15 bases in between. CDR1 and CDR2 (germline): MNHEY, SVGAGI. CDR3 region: CASSPTPTGTGELFF. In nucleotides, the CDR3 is TGTGCCAGCAGTCCAACCCCGACGGGAACCGGGGAGCTGTTTTTT.

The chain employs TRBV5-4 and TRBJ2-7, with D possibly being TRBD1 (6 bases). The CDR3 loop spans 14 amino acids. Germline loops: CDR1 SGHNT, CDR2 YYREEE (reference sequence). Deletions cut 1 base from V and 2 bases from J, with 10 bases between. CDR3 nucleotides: TGTGCCAGCAGCTTGACCGGGACAACCTACGAGCAGTACTTC. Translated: CASSLTGTTYEQYF.

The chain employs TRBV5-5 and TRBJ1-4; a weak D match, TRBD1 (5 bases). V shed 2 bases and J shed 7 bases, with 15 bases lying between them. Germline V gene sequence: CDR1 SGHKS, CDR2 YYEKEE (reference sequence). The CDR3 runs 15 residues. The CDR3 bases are TGTGCCAGCAGCTTTCAGGGCGATTCCGGTGAAAAACTGTTTTTT. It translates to CASSFQGDSGEKLFF.